Listed below are T cell receptor beta chains from one sample, sequenced in a study of OX40 agonist ivuxolimab in advanced cancers. The protocol was immunoSEQ multiplex PCR, while the TCRdb copy is restricted to in-frame clones and leaves out a portion. The sample holds roughly 84,000 clones; more than 65% are singletons and the top ten take 4% to 6%. This sample comprised CD4+ or CD8+ T cells sorted from blood, obtained in a trial of the OX40 agonist ivuxolimab. These receptors were collected from an adult with an advanced solid tumor such as melanoma, head and neck, liver or kidney cancer. The CDR3 runs from the conserved cysteine through the conserved F or W. Each record gives: J gene, V gene, D gene, clone size, CDR3 DNA, CDR3 protein. D genes are given only for firm matches. Some rows mark clone size as missing; the rest say once, few, many or name a class of expanded clone.

TRBJ1-2 TRBV14 TRBD1 . TGTGCCAGCAGCCAAGTACAGGGGGCTCGTTATGGCTACACCTTC CASSQVQGARYGYTF
TRBJ2-5 TRBV6-5 . . TGTGCCAGCAGCTTAGGTGGAGGGGTCCCGGAGACCCAGTACTTC CASSLGGGVPETQYF
TRBJ2-3 TRBV10-2 . few TGCGCCAGCAGTGAGGCGCAGCGGTACACAGATACGCAGTATTTT CASSEAQRYTDTQYF
TRBJ1-2 TRBV7-9 . . TGTGCCAGCAGCTTAGGCGATAACTATGGCTACACCTTC CASSLGDNYGYTF
TRBJ2-5 TRBV11-3 TRBD2 once TGTGCCAGCGTTCGGGGGGGCGCCGGGGAGACCCAGTACTTC CASVRGGAGETQYF
TRBJ2-1 TRBV27 . once TGTGCCAGCAGTTTAGCTGCAGTGCGAACCCGCCCCAATGAGCAGTTCTTC CASSLAAVRTRPNEQFF
TRBJ1-5 TRBV6-1 . . TGTGCCAGCATTCTGGACGGAAGCAATCAGCCCCAGCATTTT CASILDGSNQPQHF
TRBJ2-1 TRBV6-6 . . TGTGCCAGCAGTCCCGAAACGAGGTCCTACAATGAGCAGTTCTTC CASSPETRSYNEQFF
TRBJ1-3 TRBV4-2 . . TGTGCCAGCAGCCACGCTTGGGGAGAACAACTCGGAAACACCATATATTTT CASSHAWGEQLGNTIYF
TRBJ2-5 TRBV21-1 . . TGTGCCAGCAGCTCGCGCTGGCCGGGACAGTTACTAGAGAAACAAGAGACCCAGTACTTC CASSSRWPGQLLEKQETQYF
TRBJ2-7 TRBV5-1 TRBD2 few TGCGCCAGCAGCTTGGACGCGGGGGGTTTTTACGAGCAGTACTTC CASSLDAGGFYEQYF
TRBJ1-6 TRBV25-1 . . TGTGCCAGCAGTGAATATGGGCCAGGAAATTCACCCCTCCACTTT CASSEYGPGNSPLHF
TRBJ2-7 TRBV6-6 . . TGTGCCAGCAGTTACCAGGACAGCTCCTACGAGCAGTACTTC CASSYQDSSYEQYF
TRBJ1-5 TRBV7-9 . . TGTGCCAGCAGCCGTATCGCGCCGGATAGCAATCAGCCCCAGCATTTT CASSRIAPDSNQPQHF
TRBJ1-3 TRBV6-1 TRBD1 . TGTGCCAGCAGTGAAATGGCAGGGGGCTCTGGAAACACCATATATTTT CASSEMAGGSGNTIYF
TRBJ1-2 TRBV10-2 . . TGCGCCAGCAGTGTTTACGAAGGAGGCTACACCTTC CASSVYEGGYTF
TRBJ1-6 TRBV30 . . TGTGCCTGGAGTATTATAGGGACCTATAATTCACCCCTCCACTTT CAWSIIGTYNSPLHF